A selection of T cell receptor beta chains follows, all from one sample in a study of T cells in Graves' hyperthyroidism and ophthalmopathy. Using its own MiXCR run on the multiplex PCR reads, TCRdb lists one record per CDR3 protein. Among some 550,000 distinct CDR3 sequences listed, approximately 15% were seen once. Sequenced material: blood. The receptor set was obtained from a woman in her thirties or forties with Graves' ophthalmopathy. Each CDR3 is given with its conserved first and last residue. The D gene is left open where the match is weak. Not all rows give a size; the values are once, few, many and, for expanded clones, a class.

J gene: TRBJ2-1
D gene: TRBD2
clone size: many
V gene: TRBV5-1
CDR3 DNA: TGCGCCAGCAGCTTGGTCCTAGCGGGAGGTGCAAATGAGCAGTTCTTC
CDR3 protein: CASSLVLAGGANEQFF

J gene: TRBJ1-3
D gene: NA
clone size: NA
V gene: TRBV19
CDR3 DNA: TGTGCCAGTACCATGGGGGGAGCTGGAAACACCATATATTTT
CDR3 protein: CASTMGGAGNTIYF

J gene: TRBJ2-5
D gene: TRBD2
clone size: few
V gene: TRBV29-1
CDR3 DNA: TGCAGCGTTGACTGGGGAGGGGAAGAGACCCAGTACTTC
CDR3 protein: CSVDWGGEETQYF

J gene: TRBJ1-1
D gene: TRBD1
clone size: many
V gene: TRBV6-1
CDR3 DNA: TGTGCCAGCAGAGGGGCAGGGGGATTCACTGAAGCTTTCTTT
CDR3 protein: CASRGAGGFTEAFF

J gene: TRBJ2-1
D gene: NA
clone size: few
V gene: TRBV20-1
CDR3 DNA: TGCAGTGCTAGTTTTCCAGAGCAGTTCTTC
CDR3 protein: CSASFPEQFF

J gene: TRBJ2-5
D gene: NA
clone size: NA
V gene: TRBV5-1
CDR3 DNA: TGCGCCAGCTCCCTAGGTGGGGTGTCCCTCCAAGAGACCCAGTACTTC
CDR3 protein: CASSLGGVSLQETQYF

J gene: TRBJ1-6
D gene: NA
clone size: NA
V gene: TRBV20-1
CDR3 DNA: TGCAGTGCTAACCCAGGGGAGTACGTTTCACCCCTCCACTTT
CDR3 protein: CSANPGEYVSPLHF

J gene: TRBJ1-2
D gene: TRBD1
clone size: NA
V gene: TRBV12-3/TRBV12-4
CDR3 DNA: TGTGCCAGCGGACAGGGGCTAGCTAACTATGGCTACACCTTC
CDR3 protein: CASGQGLANYGYTF

J gene: TRBJ2-5
D gene: TRBD1
clone size: NA
V gene: TRBV19
CDR3 DNA: TGTGCCAGTAGCCAACCGGGACAGGGAGAGACCCAGTACTTC
CDR3 protein: CASSQPGQGETQYF

J gene: TRBJ2-3
D gene: NA
clone size: NA
V gene: TRBV20-1
CDR3 DNA: TGCAGTGCTACCCTGGCCAGGACTTTCACAGATACGCAGTATTTT
CDR3 protein: CSATLARTFTDTQYF

J gene: TRBJ2-7
D gene: NA
clone size: NA
V gene: TRBV6-1
CDR3 DNA: TGTGCCAGCAGGAGCATCAGTAGGAGCTCCTACGAGCAGTACTTC
CDR3 protein: CASRSISRSSYEQYF

J gene: TRBJ1-2
D gene: TRBD1
clone size: NA
V gene: TRBV29-1
CDR3 DNA: TGCAGCGTTTCAGGGGGAGGAAACTATGGCTACACCTTC
CDR3 protein: CSVSGGGNYGYTF

J gene: TRBJ2-7
D gene: NA
clone size: few
V gene: TRBV13
CDR3 DNA: TGTGCCAGCAGCCTCCGGACCCTCTTTGACGAGCAGTACTTC
CDR3 protein: CASSLRTLFDEQYF

J gene: TRBJ1-2
D gene: TRBD1
clone size: many
V gene: TRBV7-3
CDR3 DNA: TGTGCCAGCAGCTTTGCTCCGGGACAGGGCTATGGCTACACCTTC
CDR3 protein: CASSFAPGQGYGYTF

J gene: TRBJ1-3
D gene: TRBD1
clone size: many
V gene: TRBV2
CDR3 DNA: TGTGCCAGCAGTTCCTACGGGACAGCCAACACCATATATTTT
CDR3 protein: CASSSYGTANTIYF

J gene: TRBJ1-1
D gene: NA
clone size: many
V gene: TRBV20-1
CDR3 DNA: TGCAGTGCTAGAGCCCCCGAGCCGGTTACGGCTGAAGCTTTCTTT
CDR3 protein: CSARAPEPVTAEAFF

J gene: TRBJ1-5
D gene: TRBD1
clone size: NA
V gene: TRBV10-3
CDR3 DNA: TGTGCCATCAGTGAGTGGGGACAGGGTGATCAGCCCCAGCATTTT
CDR3 protein: CAISEWGQGDQPQHF

J gene: TRBJ1-6
D gene: TRBD1
clone size: many
V gene: TRBV18
CDR3 DNA: TGTGCCAGCAGCCCCGGGACAGGGGATAATTCACCCCTCCACTTT
CDR3 protein: CASSPGTGDNSPLHF

J gene: TRBJ2-2
D gene: TRBD2
clone size: many
V gene: TRBV30
CDR3 DNA: TGTGCCTGCCCCCCCGGGGCGGGAGTTACCGGGGAGCTGTTTTTT
CDR3 protein: CACPPGAGVTGELFF

J gene: TRBJ2-5
D gene: TRBD2
clone size: few
V gene: TRBV10-3
CDR3 DNA: TGTGCCATCAGTACCTTAGCGGGAGGAGACGGGACCCAGTACTTC
CDR3 protein: CAISTLAGGDGTQYF

J gene: TRBJ1-2
D gene: NA
clone size: few
V gene: TRBV14
CDR3 DNA: TGTGCCAGCAGCCAAGACCCGATGGGCTATGGCTACACCTTC
CDR3 protein: CASSQDPMGYGYTF

J gene: TRBJ2-4
D gene: NA
clone size: NA
V gene: TRBV10-3
CDR3 DNA: TGTGCCATCAGTGAGTCAAACATTCAGTACTTC
CDR3 protein: CAISESNIQYF

J gene: TRBJ2-3
D gene: TRBD1
clone size: many
V gene: TRBV7-8
CDR3 DNA: TGTGCCAGCAGCCGTACAGACAGGGTTCCCACAGATACGCAGTATTTT
CDR3 protein: CASSRTDRVPTDTQYF

J gene: TRBJ2-7
D gene: NA
clone size: NA
V gene: TRBV7-9
CDR3 DNA: TGTGCCAGCAGCTCCCCCAACTACGAGCAGTACTTC
CDR3 protein: CASSSPNYEQYF